Each of the 21 T cell receptor beta chains below was sequenced from the same sample in a study of cytomegalovirus exposure and HLA in healthy donors. This PCR relied on a set of 60 Vbeta primers and 13 Jbeta primers. Clones were read by immunoSEQ multiplex PCR, and TCRdb kept only the in-frame ones, dropping some. The sample comprises approximately 190,000 clones, approximately 81% of which are singletons, and around 2.1% rests with the top ten. The specimen sequenced was PBMCs. These receptors came from a woman under 30 in good health and CMV-seropositive.

The rearrangement joins TRBV7-7 to TRBJ2-2; D is perhaps TRBD1 (5 bases). Germline V gene lookup returns CDR1 SSHAT and CDR2 FNYEAQ (reference sequence). The CDR3 spans 14 residues. The germline V and J ends were trimmed by 0 bases and 9 bases, with 11 bases remaining between them. CDR3 in amino acids: CASSLAQGAWELFF. The CDR3 bases are TGTGCCAGCAGCTTAGCTCAGGGTGCGTGGGAGCTGTTTTTT.

J is TRBJ1-1 and V is TRBV6-5; D gene ambiguous. The CDR3 sequence is 15 residues long. Germline V gene data show CDR1 as MNHEY and CDR2 as SVGAGI. Trimming shortened V by 5 bases and J by 4 bases, and 17 bases separated the two germline ends. The CDR3 is CASSPRWDAGTEAFF. The CDR3 bases are TGTGCCAGCAGTCCACGATGGGATGCGGGCACTGAAGCTTTCTTT.

The J gene is TRBJ2-1, the V gene TRBV30; 7 bases are a match to TRBD1. CDR1 GTSNPN and CDR2 SVGIG come from the germline V gene (reference sequence). J was trimmed by 7 bases and V by 1 base; bases with no gene match: 13. This CDR3 is built from 16 residues. CDR3 protein: CAWSGGSAGTANEQFF. CDR3 DNA: TGTGCCTGGAGTGGGGGCTCCGCAGGGACAGCTAATGAGCAGTTCTTC.

This clone was seen a few times. The chain recombines TRBV11-3 with TRBJ2-1; the match to TRBD1 covers 11 bases. This CDR3 has 15 residues. Per the germline V gene, CDR1 is SGHNT and CDR2 is YENEEA. The trim removed 5 bases at V and 5 bases at J, leaving 5 bases unmatched. The CDR3 sequence is CASSPGQGGHNEQFF. CDR3 sequence (DNA): TGTGCCAGCAGCCCGGGACAGGGGGGACACAATGAGCAGTTCTTC.

This clone has just one count. The chain couples TRBV9 to TRBJ2-2; D assignment may be TRBD1 or TRBD2 (7 bases each). This CDR3 has 13 residues. Germline CDR1 is SGDLS and CDR2 is YYNGEE. V shed 9 bases and J shed 3 bases, with 12 bases lying between them. CDR3 amino acids: CATRGGDTGELFF. The CDR3 nucleotides are TGTGCCACCAGGGGGGGGGACACCGGGGAGCTGTTTTTT.

The rearrangement uses TRBV11-3 and TRBJ2-5; 8 bases agree with TRBD1. Germline loops: CDR1 SGHNT, CDR2 YENEEA. The CDR3 extends over 15 amino acids. Losses at the gene ends were 5 bases for V and 4 bases for J; bases not matched to a gene: 9. CDR3 in amino acids: CASSKSTGDGETQYF. In nucleotides, the CDR3 is TGTGCCAGCAGCAAATCGACAGGGGACGGAGAGACCCAGTACTTC.

The chain recombines TRBV30 with TRBJ1-4; perhaps TRBD1 as D (5 bases). Germline loops: CDR1 GTSNPN, CDR2 SVGIG (reference sequence). The CDR3 contains 13 residues. Trimming shortened V by 8 bases and J by 0 bases, and 10 bases separated the two germline ends. CDR3 DNA: TGTGCCATAGAACAGGCAACTAATGAAAAACTGTTTTTT. Amino acid sequence: CAIEQATNEKLFF.

The V and J genes are TRBV4-3 and TRBJ1-1, with D possibly TRBD1 on 5 matching bases. The CDR3 totals 15 residues. Per the germline V gene, CDR1 is LGHNA and CDR2 is YSLEER. Trimming left V 4 bases short and J 7 bases short, with 19 bases between. CDR3 sequence (DNA): TGCGCCAGCAGCCCGGCCGGGCAGGGTTCAGGTGAAGCTTTCTTT. It is translated as CASSPAGQGSGEAFF.

This clone has more than one count but fewer than ten. The chain recombines TRBV2 with TRBJ1-1; a possible D gene is TRBD1 (5 bases). Germline CDR1 SNHLY, CDR2 FYNNEI. The CDR3 is 11 amino acids. V lost 8 bases and J 7 bases, leaving 11 bases between the germline ends. Here the CDR3 reads CASRAGGEAFF. CDR3 DNA: TGTGCCAGCCGCGCGGGGGGTGAAGCTTTCTTT.

The chain joins TRBV7-9 to TRBJ1-4; D unresolved. Trimming stripped 1 base from V and 8 bases from J, with 8 bases between. Germline V gene lookup returns CDR1 SEHNR and CDR2 FQNEAQ (reference sequence). There are 13 residues in the CDR3. In nucleotides, the CDR3 is TGTGCCAGCAGCTTAGATCTCCGGGAAAAACTGTTTTTT. As protein: CASSLDLREKLFF.

This chain connects TRBV5-1 to TRBJ2-3, with 8 bases lining up with TRBD2. The CDR3 length is 16 residues. Germline assignment: CDR1 SGHRS and CDR2 YFSETQ. After removal of 4 bases from V and 4 bases from J, the junction contained 11 bases not matched to a gene. The DNA of the CDR3 is TGCGCCAGCAGCACCGCCAGCGGGGGCGCTTCAGATACGCAGTATTTT. Translated, it gives CASSTASGGASDTQYF.

The chain recombines TRBV5-4 with TRBJ1-2; TRBD1 agrees at 10 bases. The V gene end was trimmed by 4 bases and the J gene end by 7 bases; junction bases not matched to a gene: 4. The CDR3 contains 13 residues. Germline CDR1 SGHNT, CDR2 YYREEE (reference sequence). CDR3 amino acids: CASSTRTGGGYTF. The CDR3 coding sequence is TGTGCCAGCAGCACTCGGACAGGGGGTGGCTACACCTTC.

V and J are TRBV15 and TRBJ2-1, with D possibly TRBD2 on 7 matching bases. The CDR3 totals 17 residues. Germline CDR1 and CDR2: LNHNV and YYDKDF (reference sequence). V shed 0 bases and J shed 0 bases, with 12 bases lying between them. In nucleotides, the CDR3 is TGTGCCACCAGCAGAGATTTCGGGGGGCACTCCTACAATGAGCAGTTCTTC. This encodes CATSRDFGGHSYNEQFF.

This sequence joins TRBV28 and TRBJ1-2; 7 bases line up with TRBD1. Germline CDR1 and CDR2: MDHEN and SYDVKM. This CDR3 region has 12 residues. V lost 8 bases to trimming and J lost 4 bases; unmatched junction nucleotides: 4. The CDR3 spells CASGTDTYGYTF. Here the CDR3 DNA reads TGTGCCAGCGGGACAGACACCTATGGCTACACCTTC.

V is TRBV21-1 and J is TRBJ1-2; TRBD1 is taken as the D call from the table, unchecked against the DNA. TRBV21-1 is marked as a pseudogene. CDR3 length equals 13 residues. CDR3 sequence reads: CASSSTGPYGYTF. CDR3 bases: TGTGCCAGCAGCAGTACAGGCCCCTATGGCTACACCTTC.

This clone was counted once. V gene TRBV7-2 combines with J gene TRBJ1-1; the D gene is possibly TRBD1 (5 bases). Germline V gives CDR1 SGHTA, CDR2 FQGNSA. The CDR3 is 15 amino acids. V lost 4 bases and J 2 bases, leaving 14 bases between the germline ends. CDR3 residues: CASSSDGGVNTEAFF. CDR3 nucleotide sequence: TGTGCCAGCAGCTCGGACGGGGGGGTAAACACTGAAGCTTTCTTT.

V is TRBV11-2 and J is TRBJ2-6, with D hard to call. The ends were cut back, 1 base at V and 5 bases at J, with 12 bases in the middle. The CDR3 spans 16 residues. From germline, CDR1 is SGHAT and CDR2 FQNNGV. CDR3 DNA sequence: TGTGCCAGCAGCTTAGGATCGGGTACGAGGGCCAACGTCCTGACTTTC. Protein: CASSLGSGTRANVLTF.

In DNA form, the CDR3 reads TGTGCCAGCAGTGAAGGGGGAGGGGCCGGGGAGCTGTTTTTT. Translating it yields CASSEGGGAGELFF. The rearrangement links TRBV6-1 to TRBJ2-2, with 7 bases lining up with TRBD2. Germline CDR1 reads MNHNS; CDR2 reads SASEGT. Losses at the gene ends were 1 base for V and 6 bases for J; bases not matched to a gene: 2. This CDR3 comprises 14 residues.

For the CDR3, the DNA is TGCAGTGCTAGAGGGACAGGCGGCTACACCTTC. Translating it yields CSARGTGGYTF. The chain uses TRBV20-1 and TRBJ1-2, with TRBD1 matching 7 bases. This CDR3 is built from 11 residues. V gave up 1 base and J gave up 8 bases; unmatched junction bases: 1. Looked up from germline, CDR1 is DFQATT and CDR2 is SNEGSKA (reference sequence).

The gene calls are TRBV27 and TRBJ2-7; D call uncertain. Trimming cost V 4 bases and J 4 bases, with 23 bases left between them. The CDR3 is 17 amino acids. Germline V CDR1 and CDR2: MNHEY, SMNVEV (reference sequence). The CDR3 DNA reads as TGTGCCAGCAGTTCCCCAAGGAGTACCTCTCCCCTTTACGAGCAGTACGTC. Its protein is CASSSPRSTSPLYEQYV.

The V and J genes are TRBV9 and TRBJ1-1; no reliable D call. Germline V lookup: CDR1 SGDLS, CDR2 YYNGEE. The length of the CDR3 is 14 residues. V was cut by 3 bases and J by 9 bases, with 18 bases left in between. CDR3 sequence: CASSGVGLDGKAFF. The CDR3 region has the DNA TGTGCCAGCAGCGGGGTCGGCCTGGACGGGAAAGCTTTCTTT.